Listed here are 8 T cell receptor beta chains from one sample, sequenced in a study of blood T cell repertoires in COVID-19. Repertoires were generated with immunoSEQ multiplex PCR, while TCRdb's copy carries only in-frame clones and drops some. The sample lists over 150,000 clones, about 87% occurring once. The material sequenced was peripheral blood. The source of these receptors is a woman aged 70 to 79 with COVID-19, enrolled during active disease.

J is TRBJ1-3 and V is TRBV3-1 (or the pseudogene TRBV3-2); tentative D call: TRBD1 (5 bases). This CDR3 spans 16 amino acids. From germline, CDR1 is LGHDT and CDR2 YNNKEL (reference sequence). Trimming took 1 base from V and 0 from J, leaving 10 bases between them. This CDR3 reads CASSQGLTVSGNTIYF. CDR3 nucleotides: TGTGCCAGCAGCCAAGGGCTGACAGTCTCTGGAAACACCATATATTTT.

The gene calls are TRBV30 and TRBJ2-1, with 7 positions matching TRBD2. The J segment lost 0 bases and the V segment lost 1 base, leaving 3 bases of the junction unmatched. CDR1 GTSNPN and CDR2 SVGIG come from the germline V gene (reference sequence). This CDR3 contains 15 residues. CDR3 nucleotide sequence: TGTGCCTGGAGTGCTGGGACTAACTCCTACAATGAGCAGTTCTTC. It specifies CAWSAGTNSYNEQFF.

This clone has just a few counts. V usage is TRBV5-5 and J usage is TRBJ2-2, with TRBD1 as a possible D gene (5 bases). Trimming shortened V by 1 base and J by 6 bases, and 13 bases separated the two germline ends. Germline CDR1 SGHKS, CDR2 YYEKEE (reference sequence). The CDR3 totals 15 residues. CDR3 coding DNA: TGTGCCAGCAGCTTGAATGTTGGGGCCCCCGGGGAGCTGTTTTTT. This sequence encodes CASSLNVGAPGELFF.

The genes are TRBV10-3 and TRBJ2-3, with 10 bases lining up with TRBD2. Germline lookup yields CDR1 ENHRY and CDR2 SYGVKD. The CDR3 is 18 amino acids. V was clipped by 3 bases and J by 0 bases; unmatched bases: 9. The CDR3 reads CAISEESGGGFSTDTQYF. For the CDR3, the DNA is TGTGCCATCAGTGAAGAAAGCGGGGGGGGATTTAGCACAGATACGCAGTATTTT.

The CDR3 loop reads CASSEYPGIQPQHF. The CDR3 DNA is TGCGCCAGCAGTGAGTATCCAGGGATACAGCCCCAGCATTTT. The chain employs TRBV10-2 and TRBJ1-5; a possible D gene is TRBD1 (5 bases). CDR3 size: 14 residues. Trimming took 1 base from V and 7 from J, leaving 11 bases between them. Germline values: CDR1 WSHSY, CDR2 SAAADI.

V gene TRBV29-1 combines with J gene TRBJ1-6; no reliable D call. Germline V gives CDR1 SQVTM, CDR2 ANQGSEA. The CDR3 consists of 13 residues. Trimming removed 6 bases at V and 6 bases at J, with 12 bases between. CDR3 sequence reads: CSVMEAANSPLHF. CDR3 in DNA: TGCAGCGTGATGGAGGCTGCTAATTCACCCCTCCACTTT.

The chain recombines TRBV6-6 with TRBJ2-5; D is possibly TRBD1 (5 bases). Germline V gene data show CDR1 as MNHNY and CDR2 as SVGAGI (reference sequence). The CDR3 runs 15 residues. V was clipped by 0 bases and J by 7 bases, with 15 bases between them. CDR3 nucleotide sequence: TGTGCCAGCAGTTACTCAAGGCAGGGCGTGGGGACCCAGTACTTC. It codes for CASSYSRQGVGTQYF.

The chain employs TRBV7-3 and TRBJ1-6, with D unclear. This CDR3 has 17 residues. Trimming cost V 1 base and J 0 bases, with 10 bases left between them. Germline CDR1 is SGHTA and CDR2 is FQGTGA. The CDR3 is CASSLNPASSYNSPLHF. CDR3 nucleotides: TGTGCCAGCAGCTTAAATCCAGCTAGCTCCTATAATTCACCCCTCCACTTT.